The clone carrying this TCR beta chain was seen just once. The sample belongs to a study of cytotoxic CD8 clonotypes in ibrutinib-treated CLL. Sequencing used immunoSEQ multiplex PCR; TCRdb keeps in-frame clones, though not all of them. Here the sample spans about 130,000 clones, 80% to 90% being singletons. Germline V gives CDR1 SGHVS, CDR2 FNYEAQ. This CDR3 has 16 amino acids. The specimen comprised PBMCs, sampled after 24 months of ibrutinib treatment. V and J are TRBV7-6 and TRBJ2-5, with D unclear. The assigned J gene may be wrong: the sequence end matches TRBJ2-7 better. The receptor was derived from a human donor with chronic lymphocytic leukemia. The CDR3 is CASSLVANQLTYEQYF. CDR3 nucleotides: TGTGCCAGCAGCTTAGTTGCAAACCAACTTACCTACGAGCAGTACTTC.